The 10 T cell receptor beta chains below were found in one sample sequenced in a study of shared T cell receptors in the human thymus. Clones were read by immunoSEQ multiplex PCR, and TCRdb kept only the in-frame ones, dropping some. The data show hundreds of thousands of clones, roughly 88% seen once. These same records also appear under a second study, on human thymus T cells.

Sequencing input: thymocytes. These receptors all come from a girl under two years old with a congenital heart defect.

The CDR3 is CASSLRGRNSPLHF. CDR3 bases: TGTGCCAGCAGTTTAAGGGGAAGGAATTCACCCCTCCACTTT. The chain combines TRBV28 with TRBJ1-6; D is perhaps TRBD1 (5 bases). V gave up 2 bases and J gave up 7 bases, with 9 bases separating them. CDR1 is MDHEN, CDR2 SYDVKM, per germline. CDR3 size: 14 residues.

With respect to this clone: Other DNA sequences in the same sample also yield this CDR3. The V gene is TRBV12-5, the J gene TRBJ1-6, with a possible D match to TRBD1 (5 bases). This CDR3 has 21 residues. With 0 bases removed from V and 5 bases from J, the gap between germline ends came to 26 bases. Looked up from germline, CDR1 is LGHNT and CDR2 is FRNRAP. CDR3 in amino acids: CASGLVFPRQYIPNNNSPLHF. DNA of the CDR3: TGTGCTAGTGGTTTGGTATTCCCGAGACAGTACATCCCCAATAATAATTCACCCCTCCACTTT.

This chain uses TRBV5-1 with TRBJ2-5; D may be TRBD2 (7 bases). The ends were cut back, 6 bases at V and 3 bases at J, with 18 bases in the middle. Germline-derived CDR1 and CDR2 are SGHRS and YFSETQ. This CDR3 region has 15 residues. This CDR3 reads CASTSAGASEETQYF. CDR3 nucleotides: TGCGCCAGCACATCCGCGGGGGCCTCGGAAGAGACCCAGTACTTC. The full variable domain, its missing parts supplied by reference TRBV5-1 and TRBJ2-5, is KAGVTQTPRYLIKTRGQQVTLSCSPISGHRSVSWYQQTPGQGLQFLFEYFSETQRNKGNFPGRFSGRQFSNSRSEMNVSTLELGDSALYLCASTSAGASEETQYFGPGTRLLVL.

This chain joins TRBV6-5 and TRBJ1-2, with 8 bases that match TRBD1. The CDR3 is 13 amino acids. V was clipped by 6 bases and J by 3 bases; unmatched bases: 3. The V gene's germline CDR1 is MNHEY and CDR2 SVGAGI. CDR3 DNA: TGTGCCAGCAGACCGGACAGGGACTATGGCTACACCTTC. It translates to CASRPDRDYGYTF.

V is TRBV15 and J is TRBJ1-2; D unclear. Germline V gives CDR1 LNHNV, CDR2 YYDKDF (reference sequence). The CDR3 covers 13 residues. V was clipped by 0 bases and J by 5 bases, with 7 bases between them. For the CDR3, the DNA is TGTGCCACCAGCAGAGATTCTAGGTATGGCTACACCTTC. It specifies CATSRDSRYGYTF.

The chain has TRBV2 and TRBJ2-3; 8 bases map to TRBD2. V lost 9 bases and J lost 0; bases outside the gene matches: 11. The CDR3 runs to 16 residues. Germline lookup yields CDR1 SNHLY and CDR2 FYNNEI. The CDR3 DNA reads as TGTGCCAGGGGGGGTAGCGGGGAATCGAGCACAGATACGCAGTATTTT. Translating gives CARGGSGESSTDTQYF.

Here the CDR3 reads CATQGGANYYEQYF. The CDR3 bases are TGTGCCACCCAAGGCGGGGCCAACTACTACGAGCAGTACTTC. This sequence joins TRBV6-1 and TRBJ2-7, with D perhaps TRBD2 (6 bases). Germline V lookup: CDR1 MNHNS, CDR2 SASEGT. Trimming cost V 10 bases and J 3 bases, with 19 bases left between them. CDR3 length equals 14 residues.

V is TRBV11-2 and J is TRBJ1-3; D remains unclear. V lost 6 bases to trimming and J lost 0 bases, with 6 bases between them. The CDR3 is 13 amino acids. Per germline, CDR1 SGHAT and CDR2 FQNNGV. The CDR3 DNA reads TGTGCCAGCAGGCTGAGCTCTGGAAACACCATATATTTT. Its translation: CASRLSSGNTIYF.

The rearrangement joins TRBV5-8 to TRBJ1-4; D gene ambiguous. The V end lost 6 bases, the J end lost 5 bases, and 11 bases lay between the germline ends. This CDR3 comprises 13 residues. The germline CDR1 and CDR2 sequences are SGHTS and YDEGEE. The CDR3 nucleotides read TGTGCCAGCAATTACAGACAAAATGAAAAACTGTTTTTT. Protein sequence: CASNYRQNEKLFF.

The CDR3 nucleotides are TGTGCCAGCAGCCCCGGGTTCCGGGGACAGGGCACTTGTAGCAATCAGCCCCAGCATTTT. Its protein product is CASSPGFRGQGTCSNQPQHF. The chain employs TRBV7-8 and TRBJ1-5; 9 bases line up with TRBD1. In germline, CDR1 is SGHVS, CDR2 FQNEAQ. V trimming: 5 bases; J trimming: 0 bases; junction bases outside the gene matches: 17. The CDR3 sequence is 20 residues long.